The rows below give T cell receptor beta chains drawn from one sample of a study of OX40 agonist ivuxolimab in advanced cancers. Measured with immunoSEQ multiplex PCR; TCRdb has only the in-frame clones, and not every one. The sample lists thousands of clones, 79% occurring once. The sequenced sample was CD4+ or CD8+ T cells sorted from blood, obtained in a trial of the OX40 agonist ivuxolimab. These receptors were obtained from an adult with an advanced solid tumor such as melanoma, head and neck, liver or kidney cancer. CDR3s include the opening cysteine and the closing phenylalanine or tryptophan. Each record gives: D gene, J gene, V gene, clone size, CDR3 DNA, CDR3 protein. The D gene is left open where the match is weak. The size entry is marked missing in some rows and otherwise reads once, few, many or a size class.

d_gene: TRBD1
j_gene: TRBJ2-7
v_gene: TRBV4-2
abundance: few
CDR3nt: TGTGCCAGCAGCTCCTCCGGGACAGCATTCGGCTACGAGCAGTACTTC
CDR3aa: CASSSSGTAFGYEQYF

d_gene: TRBD1
j_gene: TRBJ1-1
v_gene: TRBV5-6
abundance: .
CDR3nt: TGTGCCAGCAGCTTGACAGGTCAGGGGGCGACTGAAGCTTTCTTT
CDR3aa: CASSLTGQGATEAFF

d_gene: .
j_gene: TRBJ2-7
v_gene: TRBV7-1
abundance: .
CDR3nt: TGTGCCAGCAGCTTAGGAGGGCAGGGTGACGAGCAGTACTTC
CDR3aa: CASSLGGQGDEQYF

d_gene: TRBD1
j_gene: TRBJ1-2
v_gene: TRBV27
abundance: .
CDR3nt: TGTGCCAGCAGTTTATCCACCGGGACAGGGGTCCGTTATGGCTACACCTTC
CDR3aa: CASSLSTGTGVRYGYTF

d_gene: .
j_gene: TRBJ2-1
v_gene: TRBV7-4
abundance: .
CDR3nt: TGTGCCAGCAGCCCCCCAGTGCCAGCGTACAATGAGCAGTTCTTC
CDR3aa: CASSPPVPAYNEQFF

d_gene: TRBD1
j_gene: TRBJ2-5
v_gene: TRBV11-2
abundance: .
CDR3nt: TGTGCCAGCAGCTACCCACCCCGGACAGGGAAAGAGACCCAGTACTTC
CDR3aa: CASSYPPRTGKETQYF

d_gene: .
j_gene: TRBJ1-1
v_gene: TRBV7-2
abundance: .
CDR3nt: TGTGCCAGCAGCCAACGGGACATGGGCTATATTGAAGCTTTCTTT
CDR3aa: CASSQRDMGYIEAFF

d_gene: .
j_gene: TRBJ1-2
v_gene: TRBV7-8
abundance: .
CDR3nt: TGTGCCAGCAGCTTTCTGGGCAGGAATTATGGCTACACCTTC
CDR3aa: CASSFLGRNYGYTF

d_gene: TRBD2
j_gene: TRBJ2-5
v_gene: TRBV6-1
abundance: .
CDR3nt: TGTGCCTCGCCGGGGGGGCGAGAGACCCAGTACTTC
CDR3aa: CASPGGRETQYF

d_gene: .
j_gene: TRBJ1-1
v_gene: TRBV7-9
abundance: .
CDR3nt: TGTGCCAGCAGCCTCATAGCGGTTGAAGCTTTCTTT
CDR3aa: CASSLIAVEAFF

d_gene: .
j_gene: TRBJ1-5
v_gene: TRBV6-1
abundance: few
CDR3nt: TGTGCCAGCTTGCCCCAGGGTGGTGTTCAGCCCCAGCATTTT
CDR3aa: CASLPQGGVQPQHF